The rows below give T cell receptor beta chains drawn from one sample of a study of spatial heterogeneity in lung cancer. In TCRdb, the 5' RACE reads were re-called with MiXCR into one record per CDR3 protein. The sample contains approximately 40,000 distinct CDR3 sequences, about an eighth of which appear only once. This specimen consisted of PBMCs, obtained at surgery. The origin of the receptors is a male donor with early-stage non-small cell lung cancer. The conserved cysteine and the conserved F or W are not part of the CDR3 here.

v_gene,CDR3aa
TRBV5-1,ASSYGSSDTQY
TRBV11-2,ASSQISEAF
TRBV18,ASSPNRDSPVGYT
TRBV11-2,ASTNSPMGGGTEAF
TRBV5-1,ASSPFQGANYEQY
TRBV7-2,ASRPGVSRGETQY
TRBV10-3,AISEEGVNYGYT
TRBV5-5,ASSPIQDSFYEQY
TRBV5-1,ASSWGVQETQY
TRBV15,ATSREGETYEQY
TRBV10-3,AISDTQGADYEQY
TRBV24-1,AIAGTTDTQY
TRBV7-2,ASSHPLGIISYEQY
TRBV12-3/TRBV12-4,ASSPGGYGYT
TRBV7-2,ASSRDPSYEQY
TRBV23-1,ASSPETGVFTRYYGYT
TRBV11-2,ASSLDYNRRFQY
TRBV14,ASSHHTYNSPLH
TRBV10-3,AISVEASGATTDTQY
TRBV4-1,ASSHPLKRETDTQY
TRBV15,ATSEGQVLGNYGYT
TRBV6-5,ASSDRPTTGLVEAF
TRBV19,ASSIPLDRPDGYT
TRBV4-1,ASSPGQGDTGELF
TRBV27,ASSEQDRVTGYT
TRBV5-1,ASSLVGTGTSSEQF
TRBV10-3,AISETTSGGQF
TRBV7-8,ASSVGQAYEQY
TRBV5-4,ASSLRTVNTEDF
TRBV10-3,AIKGGASSYEQY
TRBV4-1,ASSLKSGLAGRQETQY
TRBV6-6,ASSYVTGNQPQH
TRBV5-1,ASSLRVGDYGYT
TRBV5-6,ASSLAQGAMETQY
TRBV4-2,ASSPGQNSYEQY
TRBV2,ASRGHRGSVGEAF
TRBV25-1,ASSEWAGGTDTQY
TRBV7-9,ASSLKDRSSTDTQY
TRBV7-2,ASSPQGSNQPQH
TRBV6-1,ASKDRWPETQY
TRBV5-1,ASSSQAGGLNEQF
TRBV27,ASSLSGAYEQY
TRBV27,ASSLRRDSTEAF
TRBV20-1,SAKALGNIQY
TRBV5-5,ASSLAAGGEAIQY